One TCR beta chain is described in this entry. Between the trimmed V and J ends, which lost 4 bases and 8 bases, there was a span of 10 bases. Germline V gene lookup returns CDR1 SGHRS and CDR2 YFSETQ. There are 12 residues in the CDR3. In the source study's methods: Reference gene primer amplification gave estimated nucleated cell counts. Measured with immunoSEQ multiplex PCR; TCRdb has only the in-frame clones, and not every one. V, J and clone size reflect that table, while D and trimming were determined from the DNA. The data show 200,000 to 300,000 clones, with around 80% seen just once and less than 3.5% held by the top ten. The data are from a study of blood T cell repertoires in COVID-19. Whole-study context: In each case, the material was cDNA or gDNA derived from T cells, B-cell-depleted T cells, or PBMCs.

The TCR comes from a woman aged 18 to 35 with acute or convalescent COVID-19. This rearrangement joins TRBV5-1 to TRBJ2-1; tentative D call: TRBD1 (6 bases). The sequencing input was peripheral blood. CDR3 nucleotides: TGCGCCAGCAGCGACACAGGGCATGAGCAGTTCTTC. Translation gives CASSDTGHEQFF.